The 2 T cell receptor beta chains reported below all come from one sample, sequenced in a study of OX40 agonist ivuxolimab in advanced cancers. The method was immunoSEQ multiplex PCR; TCRdb's version includes in-frame clones alone and lacks a portion of them. The sample has some 30,000 clones, approximately 91% seen once. The sample consisted of CD4+ or CD8+ T cells sorted from blood, taken in a trial of the OX40 agonist ivuxolimab. The receptors were sampled from an adult with an advanced solid tumor such as melanoma, head and neck, liver or kidney cancer.

This rearrangement joins TRBV28 to TRBJ1-4; D is ambiguous. Per germline, CDR1 MDHEN and CDR2 SYDVKM. Between the trimmed V and J ends, which lost 6 bases and 0 bases, there was a span of 11 bases. The CDR3 has 15 amino acids. DNA of the CDR3: TGTGCCAGCAGATGGACGGATACAACTAATGAAAAACTGTTTTTT. Residues: CASRWTDTTNEKLFF.

V usage is TRBV9 and J usage is TRBJ2-7; D is possibly TRBD2 (5 bases). V was pared by 4 bases and J by 2 bases, with 13 bases between. The CDR3 contains 14 residues. Germline-derived CDR1 and CDR2 are SGDLS and YYNGEE. The CDR3 protein is CASSQPGLTYEQYF. The CDR3 DNA is TGTGCCAGCAGCCAACCAGGACTCACCTACGAGCAGTACTTC.